The rows below give T cell receptor beta chains drawn from one sample of a study of cytomegalovirus exposure and HLA in healthy donors. Using immunoSEQ multiplex PCR, the repertoire was profiled, and TCRdb retains in-frame clones only, with some absent. The sample carries roughly 130,000 clones, around 69% recorded once. The sequenced material came from PBMCs. The receptor source for this set is a woman aged 40 to 49 in good health and CMV-seropositive. Both conserved end residues are part of each CDR3. Fields, in order: CDR3 length, D gene, clone size, V gene, J gene, CDR3 protein, CDR3 DNA. D genes are given only for firm matches. The listing skips clone size in some rows; elsewhere it reads once, few, many or a size class.

16,TRBD1,once,TRBV6-5,TRBJ2-7,CASSYGGQGQPWEQYF,TGTGCCAGCAGTTACGGGGGACAGGGCCAACCCTGGGAGCAGTACTTC
13,.,few,TRBV5-1,TRBJ2-7,CASSTGSSYEQYF,TGCGCCAGCAGCACAGGGTCTTCCTACGAGCAGTACTTC
17,TRBD1,.,TRBV27,TRBJ2-5,CASSLLSLRDRKETQYF,TGTGCCAGCAGTTTATTGAGTCTAAGGGACAGAAAAGAGACCCAGTACTTC
16,.,.,TRBV7-6,TRBJ2-3,CASSLGAGSSTDTQYF,TGTGCCAGCAGCTTAGGGGCAGGTTCTAGCACAGATACGCAGTATTTT
11,TRBD1,few,TRBV6-1,TRBJ1-1,CASRDRPGAFF,TGTGCCAGCAGGGACAGGCCCGGAGCTTTCTTT
14,.,few,TRBV19,TRBJ2-7,CASSPRGWDNEQYF,TGTGCCAGTAGCCCTAGAGGATGGGACAACGAGCAGTACTTC
16,TRBD1,.,TRBV5-6,TRBJ2-2,CASSGTGQGNTGELFF,TGTGCCAGCAGCGGGACGGGACAGGGGAACACCGGGGAGCTGTTTTTT
15,TRBD2,.,TRBV6-1,TRBJ2-7,CASSVERGVSYEQYF,TGTGCCAGCAGTGTAGAGCGGGGCGTCTCCTACGAGCAGTACTTC
20,TRBD1,.,TRBV23-1,TRBJ1-6,CASSPSEGAAATPYNSPLHF,TGCGCCAGCAGTCCCTCGGAGGGGGCCGCCGCTACCCCATATAATTCACCCCTCCACTTT
12,TRBD1,.,TRBV28,TRBJ1-1,CASRQGPTEAFF,TGTGCCAGCAGACAGGGGCCCACTGAAGCTTTCTTT